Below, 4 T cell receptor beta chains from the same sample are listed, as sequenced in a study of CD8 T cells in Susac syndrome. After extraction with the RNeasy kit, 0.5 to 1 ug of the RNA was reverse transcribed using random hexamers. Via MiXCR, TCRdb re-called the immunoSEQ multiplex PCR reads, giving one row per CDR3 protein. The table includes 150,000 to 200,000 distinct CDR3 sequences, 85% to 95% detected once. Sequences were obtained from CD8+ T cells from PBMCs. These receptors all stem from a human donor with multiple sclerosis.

The CDR3 DNA reads TGTGCCAGCAGACTAAAAGGGGGACCAGGGGTTTATGGGTCCTACAATGAGCAGTTCTTC. Its translation is CASRLKGGPGVYGSYNEQFF. The chain couples TRBV27 to TRBJ2-1, with a tentative D call TRBD1 (6 bases). Between the trimmed V and J ends, which lost 6 bases and 1 base, there was a span of 28 bases. CDR3 size: 20 residues. The germline V gene encodes CDR1 MNHEY and CDR2 SMNVEV (reference sequence).

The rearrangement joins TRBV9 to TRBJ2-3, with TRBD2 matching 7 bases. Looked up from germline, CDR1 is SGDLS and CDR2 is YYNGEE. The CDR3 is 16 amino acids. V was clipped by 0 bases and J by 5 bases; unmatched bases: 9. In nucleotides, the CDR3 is TGTGCCAGCAGCGTAGCGGCCGGGGGGAATATAGATACGCAGTATTTT. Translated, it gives CASSVAAGGNIDTQYF. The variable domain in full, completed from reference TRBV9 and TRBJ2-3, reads DSGVTQTPKHLITATGQRVTLRCSPRSGDLSVYWYQQSLDQGLQFLIQYYNGEERAKGNILERFSAQQFPDLHSELNLSSLELGDSALYFCASSVAAGGNIDTQYFGPGTRLTVL.

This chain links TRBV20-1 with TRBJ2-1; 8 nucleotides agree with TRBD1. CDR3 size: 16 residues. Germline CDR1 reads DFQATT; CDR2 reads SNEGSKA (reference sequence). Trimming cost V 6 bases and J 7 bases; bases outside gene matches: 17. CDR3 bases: TGCAGTGCAACGACCCCCCAGGGGGCACCGGTAAATGAGCAGTTCTTC. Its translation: CSATTPQGAPVNEQFF.

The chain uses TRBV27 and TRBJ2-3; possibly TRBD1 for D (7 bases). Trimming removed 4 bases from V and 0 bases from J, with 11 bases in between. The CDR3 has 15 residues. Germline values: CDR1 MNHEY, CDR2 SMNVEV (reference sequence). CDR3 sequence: CASSSTGTSTDTQYF. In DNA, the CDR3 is TGTGCCAGCAGTTCGACAGGGACTAGCACAGATACGCAGTATTTT.